This TCR beta chain was recorded in a study of human T cells and chemical hapten exposure. Study results and caveats: No change in TCRs above 1 in 1000 frequency was produced by DPC sensitization.

Trimming left V 6 bases short and J 2 bases short, with 10 bases between. The CDR3 covers 13 residues. TCRdb reprocessed the RACE reads via MiXCR and lists one record per CDR3 protein. The data show some 170,000 distinct CDR3 sequences, 20% to 25% seen once. On this clonotype: Antigen unknown.

Described time point: patch test 1, 2 weeks after DPC sensitization. Indicated treatment: therapeutic diphenylcyclopropenone sensitization with weekly scalp DPC. The source is a woman in her fifties or sixties with alopecia areata. Some clones in this sample may be carry-over from other donors' samples. V and J are TRBV12-3 or TRBV12-4 and TRBJ1-1; D is perhaps TRBD1 (6 bases). The sequencing used whole blood, collected in connection with sensitization to the hapten diphenylcyclopropenone (DPC). The chain's CDR3 is CASRRGPNTEAFF. Here the CDR3 DNA reads TGTGCCAGCAGGCGGGGGCCTAACACTGAAGCTTTCTTT.